Listed below are T cell receptor beta chains from one sample, sequenced in a study of beta chain features in type 1 diabetes. The method was immunoSEQ multiplex PCR; TCRdb's version includes in-frame clones alone and lacks a portion of them. Of 860,000 or so clones in the sample, roughly a sixth were seen once. Sequenced sample: naive CD4+ T cells from blood. Every receptor here comes from a woman under 30 in good health. The CDR3 runs from the conserved cysteine through the conserved F or W. D genes are given only for firm matches. Size is stated for part of the rows, as once, few or many counts, or as a class when the clone is expanded.

j_gene | v_gene | abundance | d_gene | CDR3nt | CDR3aa
TRBJ2-1 | TRBV14 | - | - | TGTGCCAGCAGCCAGGAGTACAATGAGCAGTTCTTC | CASSQEYNEQFF
TRBJ2-2 | TRBV19 | few | - | TGTGCCAGTAACGTCCGGGACACGACGAACACCGGGGAGCTGTTTTTT | CASNVRDTTNTGELFF
TRBJ2-1 | TRBV7-2 | - | TRBD1 | TGTGCCAGCAGCTTAAACAGGGGCAATGAGCAGTTCTTC | CASSLNRGNEQFF
TRBJ2-7 | TRBV6-6 | few | TRBD2 | TGTGCCAGCAGTTACCGCGGGGGGACACCCCCCTACGAGCAGTACTTC | CASSYRGGTPPYEQYF
TRBJ2-3 | TRBV7-9 | - | TRBD2 | TGTGCCAGCAGCTTAGTGTCTAGCGGGAGAGCAGATACGCAGTATTTT | CASSLVSSGRADTQYF
TRBJ2-1 | TRBV28 | few | TRBD1 | TGTGCCAGCAGTCCCGCCGGGCGACAGGGGTGGCGGAATGAGCAGTTCTTC | CASSPAGRQGWRNEQFF
TRBJ2-1 | TRBV6-5 | few | TRBD2 | TGTGCCAGCAGTTATGAGCGGGAGAAAACCTACAATGAGCAGTTCTTC | CASSYEREKTYNEQFF
TRBJ2-5 | TRBV7-9 | few | - | TGTGCCAGCAGCTTGGATGTAGAGACCCAGTACTTC | CASSLDVETQYF
TRBJ1-1 | TRBV20-1 | - | - | TGCAGTGCTAGCCGTCTGGGTGAAGCTTTCTTT | CSASRLGEAFF
TRBJ2-3 | TRBV7-7 | - | - | TGTGCTAGCAGCTTAGAAAAGGGGACGGCCTTTACGCAGTATTTT | CASSLEKGTAFTQYF
TRBJ2-3 | TRBV4-3 | - | TRBD2 | TGCGCCAGCAGCCAAGACGCGGGAGTAGGAGATACGCAGTATTTT | CASSQDAGVGDTQYF
TRBJ2-7 | TRBV7-2 | - | - | TGTGCCAGCAGCCTGGGGGGTATGGCCTACGAGCAGTACTTC | CASSLGGMAYEQYF
TRBJ2-1 | TRBV29-1 | few | - | TGCAGCGTTGACGTTTTAGGGCGGGAATTGAACAATGAGCAGTTCTTC | CSVDVLGRELNNEQFF
TRBJ2-1 | TRBV7-3 | - | - | TGTGCCAGCAGCTTAGTGGCTAGCTACGACAATGAGCAGTTCTTC | CASSLVASYDNEQFF
TRBJ2-1 | TRBV28 | - | - | TGTGCCAGCAGTTTTGGGCGATATGAGCAGTTCTTC | CASSFGRYEQFF
TRBJ2-2 | TRBV28 | few | - | TGTGCCAGCAGGACAACGAACACCGGGGAGCTGTTTTTT | CASRTTNTGELFF
TRBJ2-7 | TRBV6-5 | - | - | TGTGCCAGCAGCAGGACAGTCTCCTACGAGCAGTACTTC | CASSRTVSYEQYF
TRBJ2-7 | TRBV6-5 | few | - | TGTGCCAGCAGTTACGATGGATCCTACGAGCAGTACTTC | CASSYDGSYEQYF
TRBJ2-7 | TRBV7-2 | - | - | TGTGCCAGCAGCTTAAGTTCAGGGGACGAGCAGTACTTC | CASSLSSGDEQYF
TRBJ1-2 | TRBV7-2 | few | TRBD1 | TGTGCCAGCAGCTGGGACAGGGATTATGGCTACACCTTC | CASSWDRDYGYTF
TRBJ1-3 | TRBV29-1 | - | - | TGCAGCGTTGGTGGGGTCGACCTAGGTAACACCATATATTTT | CSVGGVDLGNTIYF
TRBJ2-3 | TRBV7-2 | - | - | TGTGCCAGCAGCTTAAACAGGGCCGATACGCAGTATTTT | CASSLNRADTQYF
TRBJ2-3 | TRBV7-3 | few | TRBD2 | TGTGCCAGCAGCTCGAGCGGGGCCACAGATACGCAGTATTTT | CASSSSGATDTQYF
TRBJ2-3 | TRBV6-6 | - | TRBD2 | TGTGCCACCAGACTAGCCGGTACTAGCACAGATACGCAGTATTTT | CATRLAGTSTDTQYF
TRBJ2-7 | TRBV5-6 | - | - | TGTGCCAGCAGCCCCGGTCTATTCGAGCAGTACTTC | CASSPGLFEQYF
TRBJ1-5 | TRBV6-1 | - | - | TGTGCCAGCCTCAGGGGTGGAGGGCAGCCCCAGCATTTT | CASLRGGGQPQHF